This T cell receptor (beta chain) was obtained from a study of shared T cell receptors in the human thymus. The CDR3 has 16 amino acids. Produced via immunoSEQ multiplex PCR; TCRdb's table is partial and in-frame only. Of hundreds of thousands of clones in the sample, around 89% were seen once. These data also formed part of another study, on human thymus T cells. Per that paper: Healthy Finnish infants undergoing corrective surgery for congenital heart defects provided the donor material. Related research examined unrelated individuals and reported that their thymic repertoires overlapped highly.

Sequences were obtained from thymocytes. The chain uses TRBV21-1 and TRBJ2-7; TRBD1, as called in the table, went unchecked against the DNA. TRBV21-1 is a recognized pseudogene. The source is a boy in the first two years of life with a congenital heart defect. CDR3 region: CASSNEGTGDPYEQYF. CDR3 nucleotide sequence: TGTGCCAGCAGCAACGAAGGGACAGGGGACCCCTACGAGCAGTACTTC.